The sequence of this TCR beta chain was determined in a study of OX40 agonist ivuxolimab in advanced cancers. In the study overall: Ivuxolimab was an agonistic, fully human IgG2 monoclonal antibody directed against OX40 (CD134), a costimulatory receptor. Prior anti-PD-1, anti-PD-L1 or anti-CTLA-4 therapy was permitted, and checkpoint inhibitors had been received by more than 35% of dose-escalation patients. Intravenous ivuxolimab was administered to patients every 2 weeks at six dose levels: 0.01, 0.1, 0.3, 1.5, 3 and 10 mg/kg. In the dose-escalation cohort, 70% to 85% of patients were male, and the mean age was roughly 60 years, with a range of roughly 20 to 80. Of the 50 to 55 dose-escalation patients, hepatocellular carcinoma was present in roughly 19, melanoma in around 15, renal cell carcinoma in 9 and head and neck cancer in 9. Partial responses were achieved by three dose-escalation patients, of whom one had hepatocellular carcinoma and two had cutaneous melanoma. The monotherapy dose-escalation portion (N ≈ 52 patients) of the phase I ivuxolimab trial is reported in the paper. Peripheral TCRbeta sequencing aimed to test whether ivuxolimab altered TCR sequence diversity and caused clonal T-cell expansion. Study-level results and caveats: Clonal expansion of both CD4+ and CD8+ blood T cells was observed from baseline to week 6 at doses 0.1 to 3.0 mg/kg. After ivuxolimab, expanded clones were on average more numerous among CD8+ T cells than among CD4+ T cells. Which antigens the clonally expanded peripheral T cells were specific for was not determined. Partial responders in the 0.1-3.0 mg/kg groups had among the lowest normalized peripheral clonal expansion, especially among CD8+ T cells. Low levels of normalized T-cell clonal expansion were also seen in some patients who did not respond.

To sequence the TCRbeta CDR3 region, genomic DNA was isolated from the sorted cells. The immunoSEQ Assay was used for sequencing of TCRbeta CDR3 regions. TCRdb stores this immuneACCESS table with in-frame sequences only. Part of the clones is absent; in the studies checked, under half of the shortfall reflects unresolved V genes, and no reason is known for the rest. Here the sample has 70,000 to 85,000 clones; approximately 93% occur a single time. The ten largest account for around 10% of the sample. Patients with autoimmune disease history or receiving systemic immunosuppression were excluded from the trial. Peripheral blood for TCR sequencing was collected from all dose cohorts at baseline, on cycle 4 day 1, and on cycle 7 day 1. The samples were drawn from a first-in-human, open-label, multicenter phase I dose-escalation trial of ivuxolimab. Adults with locally advanced or metastatic melanoma, renal cell, hepatocellular, or head and neck squamous cell carcinoma were enrolled in the trial. CD4+ and CD8+ T cells were sorted separately from peripheral blood before TCR sequencing.

With regard to this clone: Its antigen specificity is not known. Within one base of it there is no much larger clone, and no base qualities were kept.

The CDR3 covers 16 residues, taking in both the cysteine and the phenylalanine. Of all the DNA, just the CDR3 is kept, 48 bases in frame from base 1. Between the V and J ends, shortened by 4 bases and 0 bases respectively, the junction contains 15 bases. Taken from the germline V gene (reference sequence), the CDR1 and CDR2 loops are PRHDT and FYEKMQ. The chain is encoded by TRBV13 joined to TRBJ1-2; confidence is insufficient to name the D gene. Here the sequenced sample was CD4+ or CD8+ T cells sorted from blood, taken in a trial of the OX40 agonist ivuxolimab. The TCR comes from an adult with an advanced solid tumor such as melanoma, head and neck, liver or kidney cancer. The nucleotide sequence is TGTGCCAGCAGCTCAGAGACCCACGCCTCTAACTATGGCTACACCTTC. This codes for CASSSETHASNYGYTF.